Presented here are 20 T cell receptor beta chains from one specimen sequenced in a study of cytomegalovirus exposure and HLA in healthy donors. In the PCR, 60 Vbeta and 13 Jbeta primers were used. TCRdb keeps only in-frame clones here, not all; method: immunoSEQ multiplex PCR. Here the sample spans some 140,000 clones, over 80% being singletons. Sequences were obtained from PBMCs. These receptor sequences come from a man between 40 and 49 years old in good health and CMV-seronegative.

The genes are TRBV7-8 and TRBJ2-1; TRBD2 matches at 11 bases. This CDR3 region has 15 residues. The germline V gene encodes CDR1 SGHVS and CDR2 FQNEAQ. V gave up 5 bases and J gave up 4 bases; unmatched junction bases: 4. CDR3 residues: CASSRLAGTYNEQFF. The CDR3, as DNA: TGTGCCAGCAGCCGACTAGCGGGGACTTACAATGAGCAGTTCTTC.

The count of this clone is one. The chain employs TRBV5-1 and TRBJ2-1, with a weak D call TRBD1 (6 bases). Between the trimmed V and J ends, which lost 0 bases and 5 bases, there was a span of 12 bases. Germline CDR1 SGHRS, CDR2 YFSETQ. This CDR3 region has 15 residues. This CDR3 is CASSLDLQGHNEQFF. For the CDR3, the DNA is TGCGCCAGCAGCTTGGACCTACAGGGCCACAATGAGCAGTTCTTC.

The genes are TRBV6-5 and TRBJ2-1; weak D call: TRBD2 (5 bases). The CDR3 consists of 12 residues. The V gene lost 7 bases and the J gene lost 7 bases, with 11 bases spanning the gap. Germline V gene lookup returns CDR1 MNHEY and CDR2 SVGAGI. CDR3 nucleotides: TGTGCCAGCACGGCTAGCCAGAATGAGCAGTTCTTC. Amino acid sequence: CASTASQNEQFF.

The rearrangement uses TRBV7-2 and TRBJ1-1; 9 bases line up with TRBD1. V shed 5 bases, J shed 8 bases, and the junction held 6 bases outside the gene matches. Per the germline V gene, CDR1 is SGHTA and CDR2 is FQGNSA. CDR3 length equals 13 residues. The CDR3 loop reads CASSETGGGEAFF. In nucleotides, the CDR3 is TGTGCCAGCAGCGAAACAGGGGGCGGAGAAGCTTTCTTT.

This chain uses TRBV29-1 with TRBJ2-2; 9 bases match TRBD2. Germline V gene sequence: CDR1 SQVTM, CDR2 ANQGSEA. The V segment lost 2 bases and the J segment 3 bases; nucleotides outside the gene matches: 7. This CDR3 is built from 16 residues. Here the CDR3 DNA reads TGCAGCGTTGAAACCCCCGCGGGAGGGGACACCGGGGAGCTGTTTTTT. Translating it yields CSVETPAGGDTGELFF.

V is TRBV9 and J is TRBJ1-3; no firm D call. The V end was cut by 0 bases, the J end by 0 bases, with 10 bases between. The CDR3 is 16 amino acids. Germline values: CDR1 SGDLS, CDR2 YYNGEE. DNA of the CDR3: TGTGCCAGCAGCGTAGATCGGGAGAGCTCTGGAAACACCATATATTTT. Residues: CASSVDRESSGNTIYF.

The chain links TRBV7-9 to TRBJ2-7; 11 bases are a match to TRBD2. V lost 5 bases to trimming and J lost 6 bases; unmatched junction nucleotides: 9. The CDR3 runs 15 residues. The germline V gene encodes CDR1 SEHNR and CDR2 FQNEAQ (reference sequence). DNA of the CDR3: TGTGCCAGCAGCGACAGACTAGCGGGGTTGGGCGAGCAGTACTTC. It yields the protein CASSDRLAGLGEQYF.

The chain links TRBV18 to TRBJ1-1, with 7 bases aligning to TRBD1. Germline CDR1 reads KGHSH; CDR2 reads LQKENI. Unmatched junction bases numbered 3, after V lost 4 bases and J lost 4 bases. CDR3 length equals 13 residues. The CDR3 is CASSRGGGTEAFF. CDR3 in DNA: TGTGCCAGCTCACGAGGGGGCGGCACTGAAGCTTTCTTT.

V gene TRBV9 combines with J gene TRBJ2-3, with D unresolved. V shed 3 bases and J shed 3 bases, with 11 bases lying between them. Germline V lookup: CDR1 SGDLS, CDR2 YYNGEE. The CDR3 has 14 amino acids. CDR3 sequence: CASSGGSFTDTQYF. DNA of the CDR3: TGTGCCAGCAGCGGAGGCAGTTTTACAGATACGCAGTATTTT. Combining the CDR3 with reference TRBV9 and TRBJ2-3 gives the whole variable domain DSGVTQTPKHLITATGQRVTLRCSPRSGDLSVYWYQQSLDQGLQFLIQYYNGEERAKGNILERFSAQQFPDLHSELNLSSLELGDSALYFCASSGGSFTDTQYFGPGTRLTVL.

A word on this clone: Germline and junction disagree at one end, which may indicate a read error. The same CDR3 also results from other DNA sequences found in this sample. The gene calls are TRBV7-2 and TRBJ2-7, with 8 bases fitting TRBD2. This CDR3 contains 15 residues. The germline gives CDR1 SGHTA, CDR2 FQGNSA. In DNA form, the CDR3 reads TGTGCCAGCAGCTGGGCCGGGGGGGGCCCGTACGAGCAATACTTC. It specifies CASSWAGGGPYEQYF.

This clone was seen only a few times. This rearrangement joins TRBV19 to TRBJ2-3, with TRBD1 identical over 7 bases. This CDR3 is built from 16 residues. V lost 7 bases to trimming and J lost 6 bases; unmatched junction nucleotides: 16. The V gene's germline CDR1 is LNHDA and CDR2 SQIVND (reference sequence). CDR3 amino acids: CASTKSRTGLIDTQYF. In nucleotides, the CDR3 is TGTGCCAGTACGAAAAGTAGGACAGGTCTTATCGATACGCAGTATTTT.

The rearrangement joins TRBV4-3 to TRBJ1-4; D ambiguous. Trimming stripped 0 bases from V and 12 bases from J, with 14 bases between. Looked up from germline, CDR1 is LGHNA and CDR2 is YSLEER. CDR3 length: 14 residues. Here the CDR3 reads CASSQDIRRGELFF. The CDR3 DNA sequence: TGCGCCAGCAGCCAAGATATCCGAAGAGGTGAACTGTTTTTT.

In DNA, the CDR3 is TGCGCCAGCAGCCAAGGGGACAGGGATCCCTATGGCTACACCTTC. Protein sequence: CASSQGDRDPYGYTF. The genes are TRBV4-1 and TRBJ1-2, with 9 bases identical to TRBD1. The V gene end was trimmed by 1 base and the J gene end by 4 bases; junction bases not matched to a gene: 4. CDR1 is MGHRA, CDR2 YSYEKL, per germline. CDR3 length: 15 residues.

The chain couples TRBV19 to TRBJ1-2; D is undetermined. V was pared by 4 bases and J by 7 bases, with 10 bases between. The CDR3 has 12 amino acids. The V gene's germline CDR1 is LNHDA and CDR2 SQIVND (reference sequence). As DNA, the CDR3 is TGTGCCAGTAGTACTCCAGGTCGTGGCTACACCTTC. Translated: CASSTPGRGYTF.

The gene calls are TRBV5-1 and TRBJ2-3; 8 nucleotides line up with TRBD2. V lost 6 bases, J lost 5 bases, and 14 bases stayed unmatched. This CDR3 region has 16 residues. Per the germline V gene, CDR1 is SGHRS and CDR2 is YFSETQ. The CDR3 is CASTPTGSGVRDTQYF. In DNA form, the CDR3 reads TGCGCCAGCACGCCCACTGGTAGCGGGGTGAGAGATACGCAGTATTTT.

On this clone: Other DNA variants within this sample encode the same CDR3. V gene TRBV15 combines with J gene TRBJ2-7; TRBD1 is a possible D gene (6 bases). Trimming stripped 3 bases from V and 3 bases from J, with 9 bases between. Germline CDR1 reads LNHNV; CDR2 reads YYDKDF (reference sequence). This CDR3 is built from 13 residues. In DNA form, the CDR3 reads TGTGCCACCAGCAGGGACAGAGGCTACGAGCAGTACTTC. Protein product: CATSRDRGYEQYF.

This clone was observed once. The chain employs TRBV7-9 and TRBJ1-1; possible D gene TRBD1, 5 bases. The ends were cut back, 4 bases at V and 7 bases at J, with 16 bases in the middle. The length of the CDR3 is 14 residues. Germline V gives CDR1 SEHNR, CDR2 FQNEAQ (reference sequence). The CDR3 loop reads CASSSTEPSSEAFF. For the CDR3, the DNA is TGTGCCAGCAGCTCGACAGAACCCTCGAGTGAAGCTTTCTTT.

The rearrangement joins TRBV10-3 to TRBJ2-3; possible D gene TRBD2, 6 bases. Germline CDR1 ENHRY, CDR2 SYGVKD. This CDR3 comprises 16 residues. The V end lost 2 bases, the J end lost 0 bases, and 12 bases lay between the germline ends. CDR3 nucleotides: TGTGCCATCAGTGAGACCCTAGCGAGAAGCACAGATACGCAGTATTTT. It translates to CAISETLARSTDTQYF.

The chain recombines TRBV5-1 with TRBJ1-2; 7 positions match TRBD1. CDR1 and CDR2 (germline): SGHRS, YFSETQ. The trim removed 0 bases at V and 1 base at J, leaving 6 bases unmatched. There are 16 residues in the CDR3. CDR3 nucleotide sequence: TGCGCCAGCAGCTTGGGGGCGGGACAGATTAACTATGGCTACACCTTC. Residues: CASSLGAGQINYGYTF.

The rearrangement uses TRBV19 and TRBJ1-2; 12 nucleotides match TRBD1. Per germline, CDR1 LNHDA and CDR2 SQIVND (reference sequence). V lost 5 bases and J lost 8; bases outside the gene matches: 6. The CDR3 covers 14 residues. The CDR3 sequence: CASSWDRGQRGYTF. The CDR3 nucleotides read TGTGCCAGTAGTTGGGACAGGGGGCAGAGAGGCTACACCTTC.